This record concerns one TCR beta chain sequence. Profiling relied on immunoSEQ multiplex PCR, and the TCRdb table lists in-frame clones only, not all of them. The sample holds tens of thousands of clones, around 91% seen once. Germline values: CDR1 SGHRS, CDR2 YFSETQ. The germline V and J ends were trimmed by 5 bases and 2 bases, with 10 bases remaining between them. The CDR3 totals 13 residues. This sample is part of a study of blood T cell repertoires in COVID-19. Study information: Sample material is recorded as cDNA or gDNA derived from T cells, B-cell-depleted T cells, or PBMCs.

Sequenced: peripheral blood. The chain links TRBV5-1 to TRBJ1-2, with a tentative D call TRBD1 (5 bases). The TCR was taken from a man between 45 and 60 years old with COVID-19, enrolled during active disease. This chain's CDR3 is CASRTTGNYGYTF. CDR3 DNA sequence: TGCGCCAGCAGAACCACAGGAAACTATGGCTACACCTTC.